A single sample gave rise to the 13 T cell receptor beta chains below, sequenced in a study of siplizumab effects on memory and regulatory T cells (dated by TCRdb to the late 2010s). Library construction relied on the immunoSEQ multiplex PCR assay. TCRdb carries this immuneACCESS record with in-frame sequences only. Its versions omit some clonotypes, under half of them owing to an unresolved V gene in the studies checked, with the rest unexplained. The sample data list around 120,000 clones, and around 94% of these were observed just once. The ten largest clonotypes hold under 2% of the sample. Sequencing was performed on non-Treg CD4+ T cells sorted from blood. The cell subset or site label for this specimen denotes: FACS-sorted unstimulated CD4+ non-regulatory T cells. Source of these receptors: a human donor in good health.

This rearrangement joins TRBV7-8 to TRBJ1-5, with D possibly TRBD1 on 6 matching bases. The CDR3 is made up of 15 amino acids. V was trimmed by 5 bases and J by 4 bases, leaving 15 bases between them. CDR1 is SGHVS and CDR2 is FQNEAQ in the germline V gene. The CDR3 DNA follows: TGTGCCAGCAGCCCTCGCGAGGGGGTGAATCAGCCCCAGCATTTT. Translation: CASSPREGVNQPQHF.

The chain carries TRBV7-9 and TRBJ2-7, with D possibly matching TRBD1 (6 bases). This CDR3 comprises 14 residues. V lost 5 bases, J lost 6 bases, and 17 bases lay in between. The germline V gene has CDR1 SEHNR and CDR2 FQNEAQ (reference sequence). CDR3 protein: CASSQNREIGEQYF. The CDR3 DNA reads as TGTGCCAGCAGCCAGAACAGGGAGATCGGCGAGCAGTACTTC.

This rearrangement joins TRBV9 to TRBJ1-1; D is unresolved. V gave up 0 bases and J gave up 0 bases, with 12 bases separating them. CDR3 length equals 16 residues. Germline V gene data show CDR1 as SGDLS and CDR2 as YYNGEE. CDR3 sequence: CASSVGPSKMNTEAFF. Written as DNA, the CDR3 is TGTGCCAGCAGCGTAGGCCCCTCTAAAATGAACACTGAAGCTTTCTTT. Complete variable domain (other parts from reference TRBV9 and TRBJ1-1): DSGVTQTPKHLITATGQRVTLRCSPRSGDLSVYWYQQSLDQGLQFLIQYYNGEERAKGNILERFSAQQFPDLHSELNLSSLELGDSALYFCASSVGPSKMNTEAFFGQGTRLTVV.

This chain uses TRBV11-2 with TRBJ2-7; 7 bases are a match to TRBD1. This CDR3 is built from 14 residues. The V and J ends lost 7 bases and 0 bases, in that order; junction bases with no gene match: 6. Germline loops: CDR1 SGHAT, CDR2 FQNNGV. The CDR3 loop is CASTPGQYSYEQYF. CDR3 nucleotide sequence: TGTGCCAGCACCCCGGGACAGTACTCCTACGAGCAGTACTTC.

This chain connects TRBV4-2 to TRBJ2-5; 7 nucleotides align to TRBD1. TRBJ2-7 matches the DNA end more closely, so the J call is doubtful. Germline-derived CDR1 and CDR2 are LGHNA and YNFKEQ. The CDR3 loop spans 14 amino acids. This CDR3 reads CASSQGTVSYEQYF. The CDR3 DNA reads as TGTGCCAGCAGCCAGGGGACAGTCTCCTACGAGCAGTACTTC.

V usage is TRBV29-1 and J usage is TRBJ2-7; weak D call: TRBD1 (5 bases). CDR3 length: 12 amino acids. Germline V lookup: CDR1 SQVTM, CDR2 ANQGSEA. Trimming stripped 4 bases from V and 2 bases from J, with 9 bases between. This CDR3 reads CSVGQSPYEQYF. CDR3 DNA: TGCAGCGTTGGACAGTCCCCCTACGAGCAGTACTTC.

The CDR3 bases are TGTGCTAGTGGTCCCGAAGGGGTGGGACAGTCGGTAGCCAAAAACATTCAGTACTTC. Translating gives CASGPEGVGQSVAKNIQYF. The rearrangement joins TRBV12-5 to TRBJ2-4, with 7 bases lining up with TRBD1. Germline V CDR1 and CDR2: LGHNT, FRNRAP. The J segment lost 0 bases and the V segment lost 5 bases, leaving 16 bases of the junction unmatched. This CDR3 is 19 amino acids long.

The CDR3 DNA follows: TGTGCCAGTAGTATAGGACAGAGCGGCAATCAGCCCCAGCATTTT. Its protein product is CASSIGQSGNQPQHF. The chain is built from TRBV19 and TRBJ1-5, with D tentatively TRBD1 (5 bases). Trimming removed 1 base from V and 2 bases from J, with 9 bases in between. This CDR3 spans 15 amino acids. Germline assignment: CDR1 LNHDA and CDR2 SQIVND (reference sequence).

The chain combines TRBV19 with TRBJ1-1; D is unclear. Trimming removed 7 bases from V and 3 bases from J, with 12 bases in between. The CDR3 sequence is 13 residues long. Germline V gene sequence: CDR1 LNHDA, CDR2 SQIVND (reference sequence). The CDR3 reads CASNERWDTEAFF. Here the CDR3 DNA reads TGTGCCAGTAATGAGCGGTGGGACACTGAAGCTTTCTTT.

V and J are TRBV5-1 and TRBJ1-2, with D possibly being TRBD1 (5 bases). The CDR3 runs 14 residues. Germline CDR1 SGHRS, CDR2 YFSETQ. Trimming left V 4 bases short and J 0 bases short, with 10 bases between. The CDR3, as DNA: TGCGCCAGCAGCACAGGAACAGCTAACTATGGCTACACCTTC. This encodes CASSTGTANYGYTF.

The rearrangement uses TRBV6-8 and TRBJ2-3; D unresolved. Trimming left V 6 bases short and J 5 bases short, with 9 bases between. The germline V gene encodes CDR1 MNHGY and CDR2 SAAAGT. There are 12 residues in the CDR3. CDR3 loop: CASRFTEDTQYF. The CDR3 DNA sequence: TGTGCCAGCAGATTTACGGAAGATACGCAGTATTTT.

The chain links TRBV13 to TRBJ2-1, with 7 bases matching TRBD2. The germline gives CDR1 PRHDT, CDR2 FYEKMQ (reference sequence). With 0 bases clipped from V and 6 bases from J, the junction kept 2 bases outside the gene matches. The CDR3 extends over 14 amino acids. CDR3 loop: CASSLGPGGNEQFF. The CDR3 DNA follows: TGTGCCAGCAGCTTAGGGCCGGGGGGCAATGAGCAGTTCTTC.

The CDR3 sequence: CASTTSGRREQFF. In DNA form, the CDR3 reads TGTGCCAGTACCACTAGCGGGAGACGTGAGCAGTTCTTC. The chain links TRBV19 to TRBJ2-1, with TRBD2 matching 11 bases. The V gene end was trimmed by 7 bases and the J gene end by 9 bases; junction bases not matched to a gene: 5. The V gene's germline CDR1 is LNHDA and CDR2 SQIVND (reference sequence). There are 13 residues in the CDR3.